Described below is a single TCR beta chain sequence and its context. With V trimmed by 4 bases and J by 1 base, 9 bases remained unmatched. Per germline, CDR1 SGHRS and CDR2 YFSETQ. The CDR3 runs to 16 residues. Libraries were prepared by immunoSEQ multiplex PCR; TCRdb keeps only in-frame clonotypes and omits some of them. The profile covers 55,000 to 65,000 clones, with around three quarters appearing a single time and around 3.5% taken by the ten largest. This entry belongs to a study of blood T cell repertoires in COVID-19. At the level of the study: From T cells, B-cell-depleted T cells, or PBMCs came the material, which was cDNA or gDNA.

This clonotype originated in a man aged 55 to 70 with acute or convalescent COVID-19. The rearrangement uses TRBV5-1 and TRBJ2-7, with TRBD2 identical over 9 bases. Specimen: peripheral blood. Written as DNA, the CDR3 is TGCGCCAGCAGCCCTGCCCTGACTAGCGGATCCTACGAGCAGTACTTC. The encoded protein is CASSPALTSGSYEQYF.